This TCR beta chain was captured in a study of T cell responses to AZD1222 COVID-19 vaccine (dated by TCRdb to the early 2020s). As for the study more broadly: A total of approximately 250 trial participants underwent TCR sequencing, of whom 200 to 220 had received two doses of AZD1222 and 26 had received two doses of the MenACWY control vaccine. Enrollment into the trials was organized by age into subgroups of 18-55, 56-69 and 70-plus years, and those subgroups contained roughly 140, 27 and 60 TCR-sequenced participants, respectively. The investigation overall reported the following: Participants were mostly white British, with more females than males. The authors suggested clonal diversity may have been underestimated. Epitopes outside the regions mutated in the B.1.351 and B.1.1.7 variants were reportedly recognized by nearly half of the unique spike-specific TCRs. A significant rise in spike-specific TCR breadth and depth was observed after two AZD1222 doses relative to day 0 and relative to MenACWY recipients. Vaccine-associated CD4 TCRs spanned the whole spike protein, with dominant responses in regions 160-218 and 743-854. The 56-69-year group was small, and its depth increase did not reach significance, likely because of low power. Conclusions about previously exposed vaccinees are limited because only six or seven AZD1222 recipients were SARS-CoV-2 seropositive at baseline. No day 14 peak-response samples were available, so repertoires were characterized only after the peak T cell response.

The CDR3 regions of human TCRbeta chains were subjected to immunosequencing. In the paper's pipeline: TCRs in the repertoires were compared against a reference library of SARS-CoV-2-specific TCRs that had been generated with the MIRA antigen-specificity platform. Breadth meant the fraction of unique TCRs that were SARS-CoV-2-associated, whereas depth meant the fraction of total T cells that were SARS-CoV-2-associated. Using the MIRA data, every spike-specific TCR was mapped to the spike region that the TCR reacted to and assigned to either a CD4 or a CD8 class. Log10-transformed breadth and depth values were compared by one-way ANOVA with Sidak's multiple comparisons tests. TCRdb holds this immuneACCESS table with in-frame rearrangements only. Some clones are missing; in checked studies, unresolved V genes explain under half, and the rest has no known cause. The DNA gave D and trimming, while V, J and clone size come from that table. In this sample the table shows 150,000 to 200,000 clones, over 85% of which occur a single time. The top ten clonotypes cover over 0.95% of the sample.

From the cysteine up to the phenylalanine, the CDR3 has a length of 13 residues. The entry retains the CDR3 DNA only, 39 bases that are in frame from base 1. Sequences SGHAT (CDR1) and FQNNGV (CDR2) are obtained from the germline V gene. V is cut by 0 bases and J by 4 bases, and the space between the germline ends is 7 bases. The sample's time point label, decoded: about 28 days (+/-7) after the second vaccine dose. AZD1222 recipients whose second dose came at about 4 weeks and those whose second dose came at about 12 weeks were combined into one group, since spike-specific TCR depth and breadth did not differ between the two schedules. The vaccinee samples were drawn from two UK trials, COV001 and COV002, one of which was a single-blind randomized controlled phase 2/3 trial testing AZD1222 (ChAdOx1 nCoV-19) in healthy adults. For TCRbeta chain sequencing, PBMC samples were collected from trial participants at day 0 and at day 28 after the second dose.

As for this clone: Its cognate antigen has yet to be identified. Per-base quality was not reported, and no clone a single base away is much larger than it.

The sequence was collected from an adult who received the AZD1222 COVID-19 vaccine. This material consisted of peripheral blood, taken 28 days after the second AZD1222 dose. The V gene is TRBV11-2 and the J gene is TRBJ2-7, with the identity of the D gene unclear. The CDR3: CASSLDRRYEQYF. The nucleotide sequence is TGTGCCAGCAGCTTAGATAGGCGATACGAGCAGTACTTC.